This TCR beta chain was retrieved from a study of blood T cell repertoires in COVID-19. The authors' processing: Reference gene primer amplification gave estimated nucleated cell counts. The table came from immunoSEQ multiplex PCR; TCRdb's copy has only in-frame clones and leaves some out. The DNA was the basis for D and trimming; V, J and clone size are from that table. Of tens of thousands of clones in the sample, around 90% are singletons; the top ten hold around 3%. J lost 1 base, V lost 4 bases, and 7 bases had no gene match. The CDR3 consists of 16 residues. CDR1 and CDR2 from the germline V gene are MGHRA and YSYEKL.

The sequence was collected from a man aged 45-65 years with acute or convalescent COVID-19. The V gene is TRBV4-1, the J gene TRBJ2-7, with 10 nucleotides matching TRBD1. Sequenced: peripheral blood. The CDR3 loop is CASSPTGTGESYEQYF. The CDR3 DNA reads as TGCGCCAGCAGCCCCACCGGGACAGGGGAATCCTACGAGCAGTACTTC.